This is a list of T cell receptor beta chains from one sample in a study of CD8+CD57+ T cells in acquired aplastic anemia. From the reads, TCRdb called clonotypes with MiXCR, one entry per CDR3 protein. The sample includes about 210,000 distinct CDR3 sequences, almost 35% of them seen just once. Sequenced: sorted CD4+, CD8+, or CD8+CD57+ T cells (not recorded which) from PBMCs. These receptors were collected from a human donor in good health, serving as a control. Each CDR3 is given with its conserved first and last residue. The D gene is left open where the match is weak. Expanded clones are given a class, and other clones once, few, many or no size at all.

.	TRBV10-3	TRBJ1-1	.	CAISESGSPPGGAFF	TGTGCCATCAGTGAGTCTGGGAGCCCGCCGGGGGGAGCTTTCTTT
few	TRBV5-1	TRBJ1-6	.	CASSLTFSYNSPLHF	TGCGCCAGCAGCTTGACCTTCTCCTATAATTCACCCCTCCACTTT
few	TRBV20-1	TRBJ2-1	.	CSARAIGQQSYNEQFF	TGCAGTGCTAGAGCTATAGGACAGCAATCTTACAATGAGCAGTTCTTC
many	TRBV24-1	TRBJ1-1	.	CATSDSRARGGTEAFF	TGTGCCACCAGTGATTCCAGGGCCCGGGGGGGAACTGAAGCTTTCTTT
many	TRBV4-2	TRBJ2-7	.	CASSQIFGEQYF	TGTGCCAGCAGCCAAATATTTGGCGAGCAGTACTTC
.	TRBV14	TRBJ2-1	.	CASSRPLTHFRINEQFF	TGTGCCAGCAGCCGCCCCTTGACCCATTTCCGGATCAATGAGCAGTTCTTC
many	TRBV2	TRBJ2-7	.	CASSEAPASGKQYF	TGTGCCAGCAGTGAAGCGCCAGCTAGTGGTAAGCAGTACTTC
.	TRBV24-1	TRBJ2-6	TRBD1	CATSDPSNARGLDVLTF	TGTGCCACCAGTGACCCGTCCAATGCCAGGGGGCTAGACGTTCTGACTTTC
many	TRBV6-1	TRBJ2-7	.	CASRRGRNYEQYF	TGTGCCAGCAGGAGAGGACGGAACTACGAGCAGTACTTC
.	TRBV10-2	TRBJ2-1	.	CASSESILHNEQFF	TGCGCCAGCAGTGAGTCGATACTCCACAATGAGCAGTTCTTC
.	TRBV2	TRBJ2-5	TRBD1	CASRDRGIQETQYF	TGTGCCAGCCGGGACAGGGGCATCCAAGAGACCCAGTACTTC
once	TRBV19	TRBJ2-3	TRBD2	CASRLAGGNGYYTQYF	TGTGCCAGCCGGCTAGCGGGAGGGAACGGCTACTATACGCAGTATTTT
.	TRBV6-1	TRBJ1-2	.	CASSPPRDSYGYTF	TGTGCCAGCAGCCCCCCCAGAGACTCCTATGGCTACACCTTC
.	TRBV4-2	TRBJ1-1	.	CASTQVIGDWDTEAFF	TGTGCCAGCACCCAGGTCATAGGGGATTGGGACACTGAAGCTTTCTTT
many	TRBV7-2	TRBJ2-7	TRBD1	CASSQDRFYEQYF	TGTGCCAGCAGCCAGGACAGGTTCTACGAGCAGTACTTC
many	TRBV7-9	TRBJ1-2	TRBD1	CASNPGQGTYGYTF	TGTGCCAGCAACCCTGGACAGGGGACCTATGGCTACACCTTC
many	TRBV10-3	TRBJ2-1	.	CAISESGLGEQFF	TGTGCCATCAGTGAGTCCGGGCTTGGGGAGCAGTTCTTC
.	TRBV7-9	TRBJ1-2	TRBD1	CASSSPGTGGNGYTF	TGTGCCAGCAGCTCTCCAGGAACAGGGGGCAATGGCTACACCTTC
few	TRBV20-1	TRBJ1-4	TRBD1	CSAMGQGNEELFF	TGCAGTGCTATGGGACAGGGTAATGAAGAACTGTTTTTT
.	TRBV19	TRBJ1-1	.	CASSIEGGLNTEAFF	TGTGCCAGTAGTATAGAAGGAGGGTTGAACACTGAAGCTTTCTTT
.	TRBV5-1	TRBJ1-2	TRBD1	CASSPDRALGNTF	TGCGCCAGCAGCCCGGACAGGGCGCTAGGAAACACCTTC
.	TRBV5-1	TRBJ2-1	TRBD2	CASSLRASGGGDEQFF	TGCGCCAGCAGCTTGAGGGCTAGCGGGGGCGGCGATGAGCAGTTCTTC
many	TRBV29-1	TRBJ2-5	.	CSGTKGGETQYF	TGCAGCGGGACCAAGGGCGGCGAGACCCAGTACTTC
.	TRBV25-1	TRBJ2-7	TRBD1	CASSESGGFEQYF	TGTGCCAGCAGTGAATCAGGGGGCTTCGAGCAGTACTTC
.	TRBV6-1	TRBJ2-7	TRBD1	CASSPGGTGGEQYF	TGTGCCAGCAGCCCAGGGGGGACAGGGGGCGAGCAGTACTTC
.	TRBV2	TRBJ2-5	.	CAMGRETQYF	TGTGCAATGGGGCGAGAGACCCAGTACTTC
many	TRBV19	TRBJ1-1	TRBD1	CASSRQGAGAAFF	TGTGCCAGTAGTAGACAGGGGGCAGGTGCAGCTTTCTTT
many	TRBV20-1	TRBJ1-2	TRBD1	CSARQGLGYGYTF	TGCAGTGCCAGACAGGGCCTCGGCTATGGCTACACCTTC
.	TRBV5-1	TRBJ2-5	TRBD2	CASSLGGSQGDQYF	TGCGCCAGCAGCCTCGGGGGGTCCCAAGGGGACCAGTACTTC
few	TRBV5-5	TRBJ2-7	TRBD2	CASSLGLAEAYEQYF	TGTGCCAGCAGCTTGGGACTAGCGGAAGCCTACGAGCAGTACTTC
few	TRBV6-5	TRBJ2-1	TRBD1	CASSYTGGSYNEQFF	TGTGCCAGCAGTTACACAGGGGGCTCCTACAATGAGCAGTTCTTC
many	TRBV15	TRBJ2-7	.	CATSRDFTSSHEQYF	TGTGCCACCAGCAGAGATTTCACATCTTCCCACGAGCAGTACTTC
few	TRBV10-2	TRBJ1-1	.	CASHAGDTEAFF	TGCGCCAGCCATGCAGGGGACACTGAAGCTTTCTTT